One sample yielded the 18 T cell receptor beta chains listed below, sequenced in a study of cytomegalovirus exposure and HLA in healthy donors. PCR employed 60 Vbeta and 13 Jbeta primers. The repertoire was sequenced with immunoSEQ multiplex PCR; TCRdb's copy has only in-frame clones and lacks some. The data show a few hundred thousand clones, more than 55% seen once. Source material: PBMCs. These receptors all come from a female donor in good health and CMV-seronegative.

V and J are TRBV6-5 and TRBJ2-1, with 9 positions matching TRBD1. With 0 bases clipped from V and 9 bases from J, the junction kept 6 bases outside the gene matches. Germline-derived CDR1 and CDR2 are MNHEY and SVGAGI. The CDR3 length is 15 residues. This chain's CDR3 is CASSYSGTGLGEQFF. CDR3 nucleotide sequence: TGTGCCAGCAGTTACTCAGGGACAGGGCTTGGTGAGCAGTTCTTC.

V gene TRBV5-6 combines with J gene TRBJ2-1, with a possible D match to TRBD2 (5 bases). Germline lookup yields CDR1 SGHDT and CDR2 YYEEEE. V was trimmed by 3 bases and J by 9 bases, leaving 7 bases between them. The CDR3 contains 11 residues. The CDR3 protein is CASSSEGEQFF. For the CDR3, the DNA is TGTGCCAGCAGCTCAGAGGGTGAGCAGTTCTTC.

The chain joins TRBV18 to TRBJ2-2; no reliable D call. The V end was cut by 2 bases, the J end by 6 bases, with 7 bases between. The germline V gene encodes CDR1 KGHSH and CDR2 LQKENI. The CDR3 totals 13 residues. CDR3 coding DNA: TGTGCCAGCTCACCATCAGGCTCCGGGGAGCTGTTTTTT. As protein: CASSPSGSGELFF.

With regard to this clone: Other nucleotide sequences from this sample produce the same CDR3. V is TRBV19 and J is TRBJ1-1; no clear D gene. This CDR3 spans 13 amino acids. The germline gives CDR1 LNHDA, CDR2 SQIVND (reference sequence). V lost 3 bases, J lost 0 bases, and 5 bases lay in between. The CDR3 region is CASSIRMNTEAFF. Written as DNA, the CDR3 is TGTGCCAGTAGTATCAGAATGAACACTGAAGCTTTCTTT.

This clone was seen a handful of times. The rearrangement uses TRBV6-1 and TRBJ2-7, with 8 bases aligning to TRBD2. The germline V gene encodes CDR1 MNHNS and CDR2 SASEGT. The J segment lost 6 bases and the V segment lost 5 bases, leaving 6 bases of the junction unmatched. This CDR3 comprises 13 residues. In DNA form, the CDR3 reads TGTGCCAGCAGTTCCATCGGGAGGGCCGAGCAGTACTTC. Amino acids: CASSSIGRAEQYF.

The V call is TRBV7-8, the J call TRBJ1-5; TRBD1 matches at 10 bases. V gave up 0 bases and J gave up 2 bases; unmatched junction bases: 10. The CDR3 is made up of 19 amino acids. Per the germline V gene, CDR1 is SGHVS and CDR2 is FQNEAQ. In DNA, the CDR3 is TGTGCCAGCAGCTTAGCGTGGACAGGGGGGGTGGGTGGCAATCAGCCCCAGCATTTT. Translating it yields CASSLAWTGGVGGNQPQHF.

The sample holds one count of this clone. This chain connects TRBV19 to TRBJ2-5; TRBD1 agrees at 9 bases. The CDR3 extends over 15 amino acids. J lost 2 bases, V lost 3 bases, and 4 bases had no gene match. Germline lookup yields CDR1 LNHDA and CDR2 SQIVND (reference sequence). CDR3 bases: TGTGCCAGTAGTATGACTGGGACAGGGCAAGAGACCCAGTACTTC. Its protein product is CASSMTGTGQETQYF.

V and J are TRBV5-1 and TRBJ2-7; 10 bases are shared with TRBD1. The CDR3 sequence is 16 residues long. Germline assignment: CDR1 SGHRS and CDR2 YFSETQ. After removal of 3 bases from V and 5 bases from J, the junction contained 11 bases not matched to a gene. CDR3: CASSSRQGAKLDEQYF. The CDR3 DNA sequence: TGCGCCAGCAGCTCTCGACAGGGGGCTAAACTTGACGAGCAGTACTTC. The variable domain in full, completed from reference TRBV5-1 and TRBJ2-7, reads KAGVTQTPRYLIKTRGQQVTLSCSPISGHRSVSWYQQTPGQGLQFLFEYFSETQRNKGNFPGRFSGRQFSNSRSEMNVSTLELGDSALYLCASSSRQGAKLDEQYFGPGTRLTVT.

This clone was counted a single time. V usage is TRBV7-9 and J usage is TRBJ1-4; no clear D. The germline V gene has CDR1 SEHNR and CDR2 FQNEAQ (reference sequence). This CDR3 spans 15 amino acids. V dropped 2 bases and J dropped 0 bases, with 7 bases sitting between them. The CDR3 reads CASSLIAPTNEKLFF. The CDR3 nucleotides read TGTGCCAGCAGCTTAATAGCCCCAACTAATGAAAAACTGTTTTTT. Full variable domain (rest looked up from reference TRBV7-9 and TRBJ1-4): DTGVSQNPRHKITKRGQNVTFRCDPISEHNRLYWYRQTLGQGPEFLTYFQNEAQLEKSRLLSDRFSAERPKGSFSTLEIQRTEQGDSAMYLCASSLIAPTNEKLFFGSGTQLSVL.

V and J are TRBV10-1 and TRBJ2-7; a weak D match, TRBD2 (5 bases). The ends were cut back, 3 bases at V and 7 bases at J, with 7 bases in the middle. CDR1 and CDR2 (germline): WNHNN, SYGVQD (reference sequence). This CDR3 region has 11 residues. As DNA, the CDR3 is TGCGCCAGCAGTGACCGGGGAGAGCAGTACTTC. Its translation is CASSDRGEQYF.

The chain combines TRBV30 with TRBJ2-2; TRBD2 matches 10 bases. CDR1 GTSNPN and CDR2 SVGIG come from the germline V gene (reference sequence). The junction had 7 bases not matched to a gene; V was cut back by 3 bases and J by 3 bases. The CDR3 has 16 amino acids. CDR3 nucleotide sequence: TGTGCCTGGAGCGGCATAGCGGGAGGTTACACCGGGGAGCTGTTTTTT. As protein: CAWSGIAGGYTGELFF.

The chain combines TRBV4-1 with TRBJ2-3; TRBD2 agrees at 9 bases. The V and J ends lost 3 bases and 0 bases, in that order; junction bases with no gene match: 1. This CDR3 spans 15 amino acids. Germline-derived CDR1 and CDR2 are MGHRA and YSYEKL. In DNA, the CDR3 is TGCGCCAGCAGCCACACTAGCGGGAGCACAGATACGCAGTATTTT. This encodes CASSHTSGSTDTQYF.

The chain has TRBV6-1 and TRBJ2-5; D remains ambiguous. Trimming removed 8 bases at V and 2 bases at J, with 9 bases between. Per germline, CDR1 MNHNS and CDR2 SASEGT. CDR3 size: 12 residues. The CDR3 nucleotides are TGTGCCAGCTCCTACTCACAAGAGACCCAGTACTTC. This sequence encodes CASSYSQETQYF.

The V gene is TRBV9, the J gene TRBJ2-1; 7 nucleotides align to TRBD1. V shed 4 bases, J shed 0 bases, and the junction held 7 bases outside the gene matches. The CDR3 extends over 16 amino acids. Germline V gene sequence: CDR1 SGDLS, CDR2 YYNGEE. The CDR3 loop is CASSPRTGPSYNEQFF. The CDR3 DNA reads as TGTGCCAGCAGCCCAAGGACAGGACCCTCCTACAATGAGCAGTTCTTC.

This rearrangement joins TRBV7-5 to TRBJ1-1; the D call of TRBD1 is as the table states it, not checked on the DNA. TRBV7-5 is a recognized pseudogene. This CDR3 has 17 amino acids. CDR3 amino acids: CVGEKPGQGGWDTEAFF. CDR3 bases: TGTGTGGGGGAAAAACCGGGACAGGGGGGGTGGGACACTGAAGCTTTCTTT.

The gene calls are TRBV27 and TRBJ1-4, with TRBD1 matching over 7 bases. The CDR3 is 15 amino acids. The V and J ends lost 0 bases and 5 bases, in that order; junction bases with no gene match: 3. Germline V gene sequence: CDR1 MNHEY, CDR2 SMNVEV (reference sequence). The CDR3 region has the DNA TGTGCCAGCAGTTTATCTGCCAGGGGGAATGAAAAACTGTTTTTT. As protein: CASSLSARGNEKLFF.

The gene calls are TRBV6-4 and TRBJ2-1, with D perhaps TRBD2 (5 bases). This CDR3 contains 13 residues. Trimming removed 5 bases from V and 6 bases from J, with 11 bases in between. Germline V CDR1 and CDR2: MRHNA, SNTAGT. For the CDR3, the DNA is TGTGCCAGCAGTCCAGACTACCTCAATGAGCAGTTCTTC. As protein: CASSPDYLNEQFF.

The chain is built from TRBV6-5 and TRBJ2-1; D perhaps matches TRBD2 (6 bases). The V gene's germline CDR1 is MNHEY and CDR2 SVGAGI. Trimming cost V 7 bases and J 2 bases, with 15 bases left between them. The CDR3 is made up of 15 amino acids. The CDR3 sequence: CASTRSGKAYNEQFF. CDR3 nucleotides: TGTGCCAGCACCCGTAGCGGCAAGGCCTACAATGAGCAGTTCTTC.